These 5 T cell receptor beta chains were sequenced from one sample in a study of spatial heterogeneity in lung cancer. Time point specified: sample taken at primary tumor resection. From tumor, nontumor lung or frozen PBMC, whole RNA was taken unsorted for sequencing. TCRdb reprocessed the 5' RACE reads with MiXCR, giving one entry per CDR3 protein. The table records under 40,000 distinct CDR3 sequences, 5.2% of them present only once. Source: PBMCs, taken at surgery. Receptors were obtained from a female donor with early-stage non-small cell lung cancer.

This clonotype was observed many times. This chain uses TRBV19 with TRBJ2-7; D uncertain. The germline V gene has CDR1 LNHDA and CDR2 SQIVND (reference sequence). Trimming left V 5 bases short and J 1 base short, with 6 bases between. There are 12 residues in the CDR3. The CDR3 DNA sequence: TGTGCCAGTAGTGCGCGGTCCTACGAGCAGTACTTC. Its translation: CASSARSYEQYF.

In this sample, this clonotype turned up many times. CDR3 amino acids: CASSYKTGTEQPQHF. Written as DNA, the CDR3 is TGTGCCAGCAGCTATAAAACAGGGACGGAACAGCCCCAGCATTTT. The J gene is TRBJ1-5, the V gene TRBV27, with D maybe TRBD1 (6 bases). Germline CDR1 is MNHEY and CDR2 is SMNVEV (reference sequence). The ends were cut back, 6 bases at V and 7 bases at J, with 19 bases in the middle. The CDR3 totals 15 residues.

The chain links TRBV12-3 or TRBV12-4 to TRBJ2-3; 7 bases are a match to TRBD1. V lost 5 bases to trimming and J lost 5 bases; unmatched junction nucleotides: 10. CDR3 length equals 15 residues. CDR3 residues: CASSPRTGNLDTQYF. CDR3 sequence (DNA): TGTGCCAGCAGTCCCCGGACAGGTAATCTAGATACGCAGTATTTT.

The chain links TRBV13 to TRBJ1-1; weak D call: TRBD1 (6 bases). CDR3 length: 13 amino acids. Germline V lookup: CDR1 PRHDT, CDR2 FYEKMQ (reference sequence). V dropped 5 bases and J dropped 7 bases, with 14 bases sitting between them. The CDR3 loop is CASSLWGAYEAFF. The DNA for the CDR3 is TGTGCCAGCAGCCTTTGGGGGGCGTATGAAGCTTTCTTT.

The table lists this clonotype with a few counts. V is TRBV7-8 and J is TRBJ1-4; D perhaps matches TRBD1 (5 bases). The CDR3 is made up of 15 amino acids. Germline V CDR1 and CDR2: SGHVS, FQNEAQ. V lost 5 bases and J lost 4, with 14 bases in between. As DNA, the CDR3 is TGTGCCAGCAGCGCTCGGGACGGCCGTAATGAAAAACTGTTTTTT. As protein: CASSARDGRNEKLFF.